This TCR beta chain is drawn from a study of T cell repertoires in cytomegalovirus infection. Whole-study context: Newly reported HLA-C-restricted and thoroughly characterized HLA-B-restricted CMV epitopes were employed. Public TCR beta signature analysis indicated the presence of both CMV infection and matching HLA type.

Each CDR3 protein gets one entry after TCRdb re-called the reads with MiXCR. The data show over 250,000 distinct CDR3 sequences, 20% to 25% seen once. Germline V gene sequence: CDR1 MNHEY, CDR2 SVGEGT. The CDR3 totals 14 residues. V was trimmed by 6 bases and J by 3 bases, leaving 14 bases between them. This clonotype has a handful of counts. Its antigen remains unidentified. General observations from the study: HLA-C-restricted TCR beta clonotypes specific for CMV led the ex vivo response.

The clonotype comes from a human donor in good health (CMV status not recorded). Some clones in this sample may be carry-over from other donors' samples. J is TRBJ1-2 and V is TRBV6-2 or TRBV6-3; D ambiguous. Sequenced here: cultured PBMCs, sampled from culture after CMV antigen stimulation. The CDR3 loop reads CASSTTPGHYGYTF. For the CDR3, the DNA is TGTGCCAGCAGCACCACTCCAGGACACTATGGCTACACCTTC.